These 23 T cell receptor beta chains originate from one sample sequenced in a study of neurological immune-mediated disorders. TCRdb used MiXCR to reprocess the 5' RACE reads, holding one entry per CDR3 protein. The sample gives nearly 45,000 distinct CDR3 sequences, roughly 21% of which show up once; around 4.2% is in the top ten. Time point noted: technical triplicate 3. The sequenced sample was PBMCs. The source of these receptors is a man aged 55 to 69 with HTLV-1-associated myelopathy (HAM/TSP).

This clonotype was seen many times. This chain links TRBV5-6 with TRBJ2-5; D perhaps matches TRBD2 (6 bases). The V end was cut by 10 bases, the J end by 5 bases, with 24 bases between. This CDR3 is 15 amino acids long. CDR1 is SGHDT, CDR2 YYEEEE, per germline. The CDR3 here is CASQGSPEGYETQYF. CDR3 nucleotide sequence: TGTGCCTCCCAAGGGTCCCCGGAGGGGTATGAGACCCAGTACTTC.

This clonotype was detected many times. V and J are TRBV5-6 and TRBJ2-1, with a possible D match to TRBD2 (5 bases). Germline V gene sequence: CDR1 SGHDT, CDR2 YYEEEE. This CDR3 comprises 13 residues. V lost 3 bases and J lost 7, with 11 bases in between. The DNA of the CDR3 is TGTGCCAGCAGCTCTGAACTAGGGAATGAGCAGTTCTTC. Residues: CASSSELGNEQFF.

As concerns this clonotype: No DNA is shown, since the ends of the CDR3 on it are uncertain; the CDR3 is the one TCRdb lists. The rearrangement joins TRBV5-1 to TRBJ2-7; TRBD2, as called in the table, went unchecked against the DNA. The CDR3 is 22 amino acids long, termini counted. Looked up from germline, CDR1 is SGHRS and CDR2 is YFSETQ. CDR3 region: CASSFYICRAEGGGARGREQYF.

This clonotype was seen at least ten times. The chain is built from TRBV12-3 or TRBV12-4 and TRBJ2-1; D is uncertain. The V and J ends lost 3 bases and 4 bases respectively, with 16 bases between them. There are 16 residues in the CDR3. For the CDR3, the DNA is TGTGCCAGCAGTTTCCTTCCAGGTTCGACGTACAATGAGCAGTTCTTC. Its protein product is CASSFLPGSTYNEQFF.

CDR3 sequence reads: CSAFDRWGNEQFF. CDR3 DNA sequence: TGCAGTGCTTTTGATAGATGGGGCAATGAGCAGTTCTTC. The chain links TRBV20-1 to TRBJ2-1; D ambiguous. Looked up from germline, CDR1 is DFQATT and CDR2 is SNEGSKA (reference sequence). The length of the CDR3 is 13 residues. V shed 5 bases and J shed 6 bases, with 14 bases lying between them.

This clonotype was seen repeatedly, ten times or more. The chain employs TRBV2 and TRBJ1-2; D might be TRBD1 (5 bases). V lost 7 bases, J lost 8 bases, and 17 bases lay in between. This CDR3 is built from 13 residues. Germline loops: CDR1 SNHLY, CDR2 FYNNEI. The CDR3 loop is CASTRGILRGYTF. The CDR3 DNA reads TGTGCCAGCACCCGGGGGATTTTACGGGGCTACACCTTC.

This clonotype was detected many times. The chain carries TRBV5-1 and TRBJ2-6; D might be TRBD1 (6 bases). This CDR3 contains 14 residues. V lost 6 bases, J lost 2 bases, and 9 bases lay in between. Germline assignment: CDR1 SGHRS and CDR2 YFSETQ. The CDR3 DNA is TGCGCCAGCACCGACAGGACTGGGGCCAACGTCCTGACTTTC. Translating gives CASTDRTGANVLTF.

This clonotype came up many times. The J gene is TRBJ2-2, the V gene TRBV6-5; D gene ambiguous. V dropped 8 bases and J dropped 1 base, with 8 bases sitting between them. Per germline, CDR1 MNHEY and CDR2 SVGAGI. The CDR3 covers 13 residues. CDR3 DNA sequence: TGTGCCAGCGGTTTGAGGAACACCGGGGAGCTGTTTTTT. This encodes CASGLRNTGELFF.

The table lists this clonotype with many counts. This chain connects TRBV20-1 to TRBJ2-7; 8 bases fit TRBD1. Trimming at V came to 6 bases and at J to 3 bases, leaving 10 bases not matched to a gene. The CDR3 is made up of 14 amino acids. From germline, CDR1 is DFQATT and CDR2 SNEGSKA (reference sequence). CDR3 in DNA: TGCAGTGCATCCCGGACAGGGAGTAACTACGAGCAGTACTTC. This encodes CSASRTGSNYEQYF.

This clonotype came up many times. The CDR3 bases are TGCAGTGCTAGTCAGGGGAGCGGCAATCAGCCCCAGCATTTT. Its translation is CSASQGSGNQPQHF. V is TRBV20-1 and J is TRBJ1-5; perhaps TRBD1 as D (6 bases). This CDR3 has 14 amino acids. Germline CDR1 DFQATT, CDR2 SNEGSKA (reference sequence). The V gene lost 3 bases and the J gene lost 2 bases, with 11 bases spanning the gap.

This clonotype was found many times. This chain joins TRBV5-1 and TRBJ2-2; D gene ambiguous. Trimming removed 1 base at V and 6 bases at J, with 10 bases between. The CDR3 spans 14 residues. The V gene's germline CDR1 is SGHRS and CDR2 YFSETQ. The CDR3 loop is CASSLKPLPGELFF. The CDR3 DNA is TGCGCCAGCAGCTTGAAACCCCTGCCCGGGGAGCTGTTTTTT.

At least ten counts were recorded for this clonotype. This chain links TRBV5-6 with TRBJ1-3; 7 positions match TRBD1. The CDR3 has 14 residues. J was trimmed by 3 bases and V by 4 bases; bases with no gene match: 4. The germline gives CDR1 SGHDT, CDR2 YYEEEE. The CDR3 coding sequence is TGTGCCAGCAGCACAACAGGGGTTGGAAACACCATATATTTT. This sequence encodes CASSTTGVGNTIYF.

This clonotype was detected ten times or more. The V call is TRBV5-1, the J call TRBJ1-1, with 11 bases fitting TRBD1. Losses at the gene ends were 4 bases for V and 7 bases for J; bases not matched to a gene: 3. The CDR3 has 13 amino acids. Germline V gene lookup returns CDR1 SGHRS and CDR2 YFSETQ. CDR3 sequence reads: CASSPGTGGEAFF. The CDR3 DNA reads TGCGCCAGCAGCCCAGGGACAGGGGGTGAAGCTTTCTTT.

This clonotype showed up many times. This chain joins TRBV24-1 and TRBJ2-1; D is unresolved. Trimming shortened V by 9 bases and J by 6 bases, and 14 bases separated the two germline ends. CDR1 is KGHDR and CDR2 is SFDVKD in the germline V gene. This CDR3 has 13 residues. CDR3 DNA: TGTGCCACCGGGCAGTCATCTGCCAATGAGCAGTTCTTC. It translates to CATGQSSANEQFF.

This clonotype was seen many times. The gene calls are TRBV5-1 and TRBJ2-7, with D hard to call. There are 13 residues in the CDR3. CDR1 and CDR2 from the germline V gene are SGHRS and YFSETQ. V dropped 4 bases and J dropped 1 base, with 9 bases sitting between them. The CDR3 DNA sequence: TGCGCCAGCAGCCCCGGGCCGTCCTACGAGCAGTACTTC. Protein: CASSPGPSYEQYF.

This rearrangement joins TRBV10-2 to TRBJ2-1; D perhaps matches TRBD2 (5 bases). V lost 3 bases and J lost 15, with 12 bases in between. CDR3 length: 11 amino acids. Germline CDR1 reads WSHSY; CDR2 reads SAAADI. CDR3 sequence: CASSDEGRGFF. The CDR3 region has the DNA TGCGCCAGCAGTGACGAAGGCCGGGGGTTCTTC.

This chain joins TRBV7-2 and TRBJ2-1; TRBD1 matches at 8 bases. CDR3 length: 16 amino acids. After removal of 11 bases from V and 9 bases from J, the junction contained 21 bases not matched to a gene. CDR1 is SGHTA and CDR2 is FQGNSA in the germline V gene. CDR3 bases: TGTGCCCCCCCCAGGACAGGGACAGTGGCGCGAGGTGAGCAGTTCTTC. It translates to CAPPRTGTVARGEQFF.

This clonotype has a count of ten or more. This chain uses TRBV20-1 with TRBJ2-7; TRBD1 matches at 9 bases. The CDR3 runs to 14 residues. V shed 3 bases and J 0 bases; nucleotides not matched to a gene: 3. Germline V gene data show CDR1 as DFQATT and CDR2 as SNEGSKA (reference sequence). The CDR3 is CSARRQGVSYEQYF. In nucleotides, the CDR3 is TGCAGTGCTAGGCGACAGGGGGTCTCCTACGAGCAGTACTTC.

V and J are TRBV5-6 and TRBJ2-1, with a possible D match to TRBD2 (6 bases). The CDR3 extends over 13 amino acids. The V and J ends lost 4 bases and 8 bases respectively, with 13 bases between them. Per germline, CDR1 SGHDT and CDR2 YYEEEE. The chain's CDR3 is CASSDLREHEQFF. In nucleotides, the CDR3 is TGTGCCAGCAGCGACCTTCGGGAGCATGAGCAGTTCTTC. Full variable domain (outside the CDR3, taken from reference TRBV5-6 and TRBJ2-1): DAGVTQSPTHLIKTRGQQVTLRCSPKSGHDTVSWYQQALGQGPQFIFQYYEEEERQRGNFPDRFSGHQFPNYSSELNVNALLLGDSALYLCASSDLREHEQFFGPGTRLTVL.

In its sample, this clonotype was seen a few times. V and J are TRBV4-1 and TRBJ1-4, with 9 positions matching TRBD1. Per the germline V gene, CDR1 is MGHRA and CDR2 is YSYEKL. The CDR3 is 14 residues long. Trimming at V came to 3 bases and at J to 9 bases, leaving 5 bases not matched to a gene. CDR3 coding DNA: TGCGCCAGCAGCCAGGGACAGGGTGAGAAAAAACTGTTTTTT. Translating it yields CASSQGQGEKKLFF.

CDR3 in amino acids: CSARAGAADTEAFF. CDR3 nucleotide sequence: TGCAGTGCTAGAGCGGGGGCGGCGGACACTGAAGCTTTCTTT. The chain joins TRBV20-1 to TRBJ1-1; tentatively, D is TRBD1 (6 bases). The V gene's germline CDR1 is DFQATT and CDR2 SNEGSKA (reference sequence). V was cut by 1 base and J by 3 bases, with 12 bases left in between. This CDR3 has 14 amino acids.

Many counts were recorded for this clonotype. This chain connects TRBV6-2 or TRBV6-3 to TRBJ2-3, with TRBD2 as a possible D gene (6 bases). V shed 0 bases and J shed 2 bases, with 12 bases lying between them. Germline CDR1 is MNHEY and CDR2 is SVGEGT. CDR3 length equals 16 residues. CDR3 DNA sequence: TGTGCCAGCAGTTACTCCGTCGCGGGGCCCACAGATACGCAGTATTTT. It specifies CASSYSVAGPTDTQYF.

This clonotype has only a few counts. The chain joins TRBV7-9 to TRBJ2-3; D uncertain. Germline V gives CDR1 SEHNR, CDR2 FQNEAQ (reference sequence). This CDR3 region has 14 residues. V dropped 7 bases and J dropped 0 bases, with 11 bases sitting between them. CDR3 region: CASIAGGSTDTQYF. The CDR3 bases are TGTGCCAGCATAGCCGGCGGAAGCACAGATACGCAGTATTTT.